This T cell receptor beta chain was identified during a study of T cell responses to AZD1222 COVID-19 vaccine. This table comes from immunoSEQ multiplex PCR, and its TCRdb copy is limited to in-frame clones, with some not included. This table holds tens of thousands of clones, 70% to 90% found once. This clonotype originated in an adult in good health. Sequencing used peripheral blood, obtained on day 0 of AZD1222 vaccination.

This CDR3 is CASSAGGPGDTQYF. The CDR3 region has the DNA TGTGCCAGCAGCGCGGGGGGGCCTGGGGATACGCAGTATTTT. The chain recombines TRBV7-2 with TRBJ2-3, with 9 bases identical to TRBD2. This CDR3 region has 14 residues. Losses at the gene ends were 5 bases for V and 6 bases for J; bases not matched to a gene: 6. The germline gives CDR1 SGHTA, CDR2 FQGNSA.